This TCR beta chain was observed in a study of blood T cell repertoires in COVID-19. CDR1 WNHNN and CDR2 SYGVQD come from the germline V gene (reference sequence). The V gene end was trimmed by 6 bases and the J gene end by 5 bases; junction bases not matched to a gene: 4. CDR3 length: 15 residues. Some clones are missing from TCRdb's copy, which holds only in-frame ones; the method was immunoSEQ multiplex PCR. The data hold 250,000 to 400,000 clones, with approximately 87% observed a single time. Sequenced sample: peripheral blood. The receptor comes from a woman aged 25 to 39 with COVID-19, enrolled during active disease. V and J are TRBV10-1 and TRBJ2-3; 14 bases agree with TRBD2. This CDR3 reads CASSPGLAGVDTQYF. The CDR3 DNA follows: TGCGCCAGCAGCCCGGGACTAGCGGGAGTAGATACGCAGTATTTT.